A selection of T cell receptor beta chains follows, all from one sample in a study of blood T cell repertoires in COVID-19. Clones were sequenced by immunoSEQ multiplex PCR, and TCRdb holds only the in-frame ones, with some missing. This sample has 200,000 to 250,000 clones, with around 84% found just once. The material sequenced was PBMCs or T cells enriched from blood (not recorded which). Every receptor here comes from a woman aged 40 to 49 who had recovered from COVID-19. Both conserved end residues are part of each CDR3. A D gene is named only where the DNA matches it firmly. For some rows the clone size is stated as once, few or many, or as a class when expanded; others skip it.

-	-	TRBV9	TRBJ2-2	CAGSRGGDTGELFF	TGTGCCGGGTCACGAGGGGGAGACACCGGGGAGCTGTTTTTT
many	-	TRBV2	TRBJ1-5	CATTSISGGQPQHF	TGTGCCACCACCTCCATATCCGGGGGACAGCCCCAGCATTTT
-	TRBD1	TRBV6-5	TRBJ1-5	CASSSGQGSNQPQHF	TGTGCCAGCAGTTCGGGACAGGGAAGCAATCAGCCCCAGCATTTT
-	-	TRBV11-3	TRBJ2-1	CASSLLTPSSEQFF	TGTGCCAGCAGCTTACTAACTCCATCAAGTGAGCAGTTCTTC
-	-	TRBV7-8	TRBJ2-5	CASSPRQIGKTQYF	TGTGCCAGCAGCCCTAGACAGATTGGGAAGACCCAGTACTTC
-	TRBD1	TRBV11-3	TRBJ1-6	CASSLIRHDDRGLPSPLHF	TGTGCCAGCAGCTTGATTCGCCATGATGACAGGGGGTTACCTTCACCCCTCCACTTT
-	-	TRBV4-2	TRBJ2-1	CASSQLSSARDGGIYNEQFF	TGTGCCAGCAGCCAATTAAGCTCGGCGAGGGATGGAGGTATCTACAATGAGCAGTTCTTC
-	TRBD1	TRBV6-2/TRBV6-3	TRBJ1-2	CASSTQGQGYGYTF	TGTGCCAGCAGTACCCAGGGACAGGGATATGGCTACACCTTC
few	-	TRBV20-1	TRBJ2-7	CSARDSYEQYF	TGCAGTGCTAGAGATAGCTACGAGCAGTACTTC
-	TRBD2	TRBV7-6	TRBJ2-2	CASKLAGLNTGELFF	TGTGCCAGCAAACTAGCGGGACTGAACACCGGGGAGCTGTTTTTT
once	-	TRBV3-1/TRBV3-2	TRBJ1-2	CASSPDSVGGYTF	TGTGCCAGCAGCCCCGACAGCGTCGGAGGCTACACCTTC
once	TRBD1	TRBV5-6	TRBJ2-3	CASSFGTGGAPDTQYF	TGTGCCAGCAGCTTCGGGACAGGGGGCGCACCAGATACGCAGTATTTT
-	-	TRBV3-1/TRBV3-2	TRBJ1-6	CASSQDQGRTPLHF	TGTGCCAGCAGCCAGGATCAGGGGAGAACACCCCTCCACTTT
once	-	TRBV5-1	TRBJ2-7	CASSLGRAYEQYF	TGCGCCAGCAGCTTGGGCCGGGCCTACGAGCAGTACTTC
-	-	TRBV6-5	TRBJ2-3	CASSANTVRGDTQYF	TGTGCCAGCAGCGCAAATACCGTGAGAGGAGATACGCAGTATTTT
-	TRBD2	TRBV19	TRBJ2-1	CASRISGRSYNEQFF	TGTGCCAGTAGAATTAGCGGGAGGTCCTACAATGAGCAGTTCTTC
-	-	TRBV19	TRBJ1-4	CASRSGGWAEKLFF	TGTGCCAGTAGGTCCGGGGGGTGGGCTGAAAAACTGTTTTTT
-	-	TRBV6-5	TRBJ1-2	CASTNSLTVGYTF	TGTGCCAGCACCAACAGCCTTACCGTTGGCTACACCTTC
few	-	TRBV6-5	TRBJ1-2	CASSYIQGPYGYTF	TGTGCCAGCAGTTACATTCAGGGTCCCTATGGCTACACCTTC
few	TRBD1	TRBV10-2	TRBJ2-2	CASRLGQAQGSGELFF	TGCGCCAGCAGACTCGGACAGGCCCAGGGGTCCGGGGAGCTGTTTTTT
-	-	TRBV15	TRBJ2-3	CATSRDGQGKVDTQYF	TGTGCCACCAGCAGAGATGGGCAGGGTAAGGTGGATACGCAGTATTTT
-	-	TRBV5-8	TRBJ2-3	CASSSATTQYF	TGTGCCAGCAGCTCCGCTACTACGCAGTATTTT
-	TRBD1	TRBV28	TRBJ2-3	CASSGPTGNYVDTQYF	TGTGCCAGCAGTGGCCCGACAGGGAACTATGTAGATACGCAGTATTTT
-	TRBD2	TRBV7-8	TRBJ2-1	CASSLARLAGAYNEQFF	TGTGCCAGCAGCTTAGCCCGACTAGCGGGAGCCTACAATGAGCAGTTCTTC
-	TRBD1	TRBV5-5	TRBJ2-7	CASSRRDSHYEQYF	TGTGCCAGCAGCCGAAGGGACAGCCACTACGAGCAGTACTTC
-	TRBD2	TRBV6-5	TRBJ2-3	CASSLLGGSDTQYF	TGTGCCAGCAGTTTACTCGGCGGGAGTGATACGCAGTATTTT
-	-	TRBV3-1/TRBV3-2	TRBJ1-1	CASSQTVHTEAFF	TGTGCCAGCAGCCAGACAGTGCACACTGAAGCTTTCTTT
-	TRBD1	TRBV19	TRBJ2-5	CASGTGGRETQYF	TGTGCCAGTGGGACAGGGGGCCGAGAGACCCAGTACTTC
-	TRBD2	TRBV29-1	TRBJ2-3	CSVVLAGTDTQYF	TGCAGCGTTGTACTAGCGGGCACAGATACGCAGTATTTT
-	-	TRBV10-3	TRBJ2-7	CAISSGGGGSVYEQYF	TGTGCCATCAGCTCCGGGGGCGGCGGGAGTGTCTACGAGCAGTACTTC
-	-	TRBV19	TRBJ2-1	CASRSPGGSSYNEQFF	TGTGCCAGTAGAAGCCCCGGGGGAAGCTCCTACAATGAGCAGTTCTTC
-	TRBD2	TRBV7-9	TRBJ2-2	CASSPSSGRAGELFF	TGTGCCAGCAGTCCGTCTAGCGGGAGGGCCGGGGAGCTGTTTTTT
few	-	TRBV27	TRBJ1-1	CASSSGGTEAFF	TGTGCCAGCAGCTCGGGTGGAACTGAAGCTTTCTTT
-	-	TRBV5-1	TRBJ1-1	CASSLTGDNTEAFF	TGCGCCAGCAGCTTGACAGGTGATAACACTGAAGCTTTCTTT
few	-	TRBV7-2	TRBJ2-7	CASSLSRYEQYF	TGTGCCAGCAGCTTATCCCGGTACGAGCAGTACTTC
-	-	TRBV11-2	TRBJ1-4	CASSFRGAATYNEKLFF	TGTGCCAGCAGCTTTAGGGGCGCTGCAACCTATAATGAAAAACTGTTTTTT
few	TRBD1	TRBV19	TRBJ1-2	CASSILTGAGGYTF	TGTGCCAGTAGTATCCTGACAGGGGCCGGGGGCTACACCTTC
-	-	TRBV28	TRBJ1-6	CASSPGGPNSPLHF	TGTGCCAGCAGCCCTGGCGGGCCAAATTCACCCCTCCACTTT
few	TRBD1	TRBV9	TRBJ2-7	CASKIGTGTRYEQYF	TGTGCCAGCAAAATTGGGACAGGGACACGCTACGAGCAGTACTTC
-	TRBD1	TRBV9	TRBJ1-5	CASSVGDRDNQPQHF	TGTGCCAGCAGCGTAGGGGACAGGGACAATCAGCCCCAGCATTTT
-	-	TRBV19	TRBJ2-1	CASGGAGLYNEQFF	TGTGCCAGCGGAGGGGCAGGCCTCTACAATGAGCAGTTCTTC
-	-	TRBV4-1	TRBJ1-2	CASSQDPRGIGYTF	TGCGCCAGCAGCCAAGATCCGCGGGGAATCGGCTACACCTTC
-	-	TRBV18	TRBJ2-7	CASSPSQHSYEQYF	TGTGCCAGCTCACCATCACAGCACTCCTACGAGCAGTACTTC
-	-	TRBV7-8	TRBJ2-2	CASSLSTRTLRELFF	TGTGCCAGCAGCTTAAGTACGCGAACTCTAAGGGAGCTGTTTTTT
-	-	TRBV7-2	TRBJ2-3	CASNLTPGDTDTQYF	TGTGCCAGCAACCTTACCCCGGGAGACACAGATACGCAGTATTTT
-	TRBD2	TRBV28	TRBJ2-7	CASRASGRTYEQYF	TGTGCCAGCAGGGCTAGCGGGAGAACCTACGAGCAGTACTTC
-	-	TRBV11-2	TRBJ2-1	CASSLELSPGNEQFF	TGTGCCAGCAGCTTAGAGCTCTCACCGGGGAATGAGCAGTTCTTC
-	TRBD1	TRBV14	TRBJ1-2	CASSPYRGANYGYTF	TGTGCCAGCAGCCCTTACAGGGGGGCTAACTATGGCTACACCTTC
-	TRBD1	TRBV2	TRBJ1-1	CASSPGQGLTEAFF	TGTGCCAGCAGCCCGGGACAGGGATTAACTGAAGCTTTCTTT
-	TRBD1	TRBV3-1/TRBV3-2	TRBJ2-1	CASSPYGTGGAEQFF	TGTGCCAGCAGCCCGTACGGGACAGGGGGTGCGGAGCAGTTCTTC
-	-	TRBV7-8	TRBJ1-1	CASSPRGGLIGYTEAFF	TGTGCCAGCAGCCCCCGTGGAGGCCTCATCGGCTACACTGAAGCTTTCTTT
-	-	TRBV2	TRBJ2-1	CASRANSGSDEQFF	TGTGCCAGCAGGGCTAATTCAGGTTCGGATGAGCAGTTCTTC
-	-	TRBV29-1	TRBJ1-2	CSVGGQFYGYTF	TGCAGCGTTGGAGGACAGTTCTATGGCTACACCTTC